This T cell receptor beta chain was documented in a study of T cells in Graves' hyperthyroidism and ophthalmopathy. This clonotype has only a few counts. Its antigen is unknown. Every diagnosis used clinical symptoms, serum thyroxine and TRAb, thyroid ultrasound and orbital computed tomography. Findings and limits, study-wide: Most thyroid-expanded clonotypes above 0.001 were also found in blood.

Researchers took RNA transcripts and amplified the TCR beta CDR3 regions from them. Initially, a first-round RT-PCR of the TCR CDR3 employed the HTBI primer set. TCRdb used MiXCR to reprocess the multiplex PCR reads, holding one entry per CDR3 protein. The repertoire consists of approximately 600,000 distinct CDR3 sequences, with approximately 15% occurring once and the leading ten covering approximately 5.7%. The CDR3 totals 12 residues. The V gene's germline CDR1 is SGHTS and CDR2 YDEGEE. V lost 4 bases to trimming and J lost 14 bases, with 18 bases between them. This chain uses TRBV5-8 with TRBJ2-5; D call uncertain. The specimen was blood. The sequence was obtained from a woman aged 25 to 39 with Graves' hyperthyroidism that later progressed to Graves' ophthalmopathy. This chain's CDR3 is CASSPLLLALYF. CDR3 nucleotides: TGTGCCAGCAGCCCACTCCTTTTGGCCCTCTACTTC.